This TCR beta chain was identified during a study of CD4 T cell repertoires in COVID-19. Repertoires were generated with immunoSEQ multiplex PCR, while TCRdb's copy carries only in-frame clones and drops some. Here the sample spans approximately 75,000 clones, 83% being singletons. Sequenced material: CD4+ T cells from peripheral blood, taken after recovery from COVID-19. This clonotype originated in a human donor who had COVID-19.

CDR3 region: CASSLGLADTQYF. The CDR3 DNA reads as TGTGCCAGCAGCTTAGGACTGGCAGATACGCAGTATTTT. This rearrangement joins TRBV7-9 to TRBJ2-3, with D uncertain. The germline V gene encodes CDR1 SEHNR and CDR2 FQNEAQ (reference sequence). Deletions cut 1 base from V and 4 bases from J, with 6 bases between. The CDR3 length is 13 residues.